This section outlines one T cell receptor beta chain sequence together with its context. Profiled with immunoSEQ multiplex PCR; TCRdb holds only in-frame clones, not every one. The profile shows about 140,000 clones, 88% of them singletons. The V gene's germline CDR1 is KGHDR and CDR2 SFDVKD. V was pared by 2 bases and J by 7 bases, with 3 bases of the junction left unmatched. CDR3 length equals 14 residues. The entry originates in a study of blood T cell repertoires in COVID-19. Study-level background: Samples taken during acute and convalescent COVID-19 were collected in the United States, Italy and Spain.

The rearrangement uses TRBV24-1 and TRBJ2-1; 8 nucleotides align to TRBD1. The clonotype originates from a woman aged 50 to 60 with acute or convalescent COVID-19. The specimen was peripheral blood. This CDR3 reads CATSDSTGGNEQFF. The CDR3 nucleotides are TGTGCCACCAGTGATTCCACAGGGGGTAATGAGCAGTTCTTC.